The subject of this entry is one T cell receptor beta chain. With 500 ng total RNA as template and a constant-region primer, TCR beta cDNA was made. Three rounds of nested multiplex PCR with slightly modified ARM-PCR produced TCR beta libraries. It was with TRBV1-TRBV30 forward primers and a C-beta reverse primer that the first two PCR rounds were run, at approximately 10 cycles each. TCRdb used MiXCR to reprocess the multiplex PCR reads, holding one entry per CDR3 protein. The repertoire holds approximately 45,000 distinct CDR3 sequences, with 60% to 80% as singletons. Co-extraction yielded RNA and DNA from approximately 20-30 mg of unsorted bulk tissue. The data originate from a study of tumor-infiltrating lymphocytes in primary liver carcinoma. The ends were cut back, 5 bases at V and 2 bases at J, with 16 bases in the middle. CDR3 length: 15 amino acids.

The clonotype comes from a woman under 40 with primary liver carcinoma and hepatitis B virus infection. The J gene is TRBJ2-7, the V gene TRBV12-3 or TRBV12-4; D could derive from TRBD1 or TRBD2 (5 bases each). The sample was tumor-adjacent normal liver tissue. CDR3 loop: CASSPLRGVPYEQYF. CDR3 in DNA: TGTGCCAGCAGTCCCCTCAGAGGGGTCCCCTACGAGCAGTACTTC.